Listed below are T cell receptor beta chains from one sample, sequenced in a study of T cell responses to AZD1222 COVID-19 vaccine. Data came from immunoSEQ multiplex PCR; TCRdb stores just in-frame clones and leaves some out. The data show about 94,000 clones, roughly 85% seen once. The source was peripheral blood, collected 28 days after the second AZD1222 dose. These receptors were taken from an adult who received the AZD1222 COVID-19 vaccine. CDR3s include the opening cysteine and the closing phenylalanine or tryptophan. The D gene is left open where the match is weak. Expanded clones get a size class; other rows say once, few or many, or leave the size out.

cdr3_nt cdr3_aa clone_size d_call j_call v_call
TGTGCCAGCAGCCGAGCGGGAGATGAGCAGTTCTTC CASSRAGDEQFF . TRBD2 TRBJ2-1 TRBV3-1/TRBV3-2
TGCGCCAGCAGTGAGTCGCCGTTAGCGGGAAGTATGTCCTACGAGCAGTACTTC CASSESPLAGSMSYEQYF . TRBD2 TRBJ2-7 TRBV10-2
TGTGCCAGCAGCCCAGGGAACACCGGGGAGCTGTTTTTT CASSPGNTGELFF . . TRBJ2-2 TRBV14
TGTGCCAGCAGCGGTAGCGGGGCCTACAATGAGCAGTTCTTC CASSGSGAYNEQFF . TRBD2 TRBJ2-1 TRBV9
TGTGCCAGCAGCGTACGGGGACAGCCCTATGGCTACACCTTC CASSVRGQPYGYTF . TRBD1 TRBJ1-2 TRBV9
TGTGCCAGCAGCCGCAGATACAATGAGCAGTTCTTC CASSRRYNEQFF . . TRBJ2-1 TRBV11-1
TGCGCCAGCAGCTTGTTAGCTGGGGTTCCCTATGGCTACACCTTC CASSLLAGVPYGYTF . . TRBJ1-2 TRBV5-1
TGTGCCAGTAGTACCCCGATCGGGGCCCATTATCAGCCCCAGCATTTT CASSTPIGAHYQPQHF . . TRBJ1-5 TRBV19
TGTGCCAGCAGAGCGGACAGGGGGTTCGGCACTGAAGCTTTCTTT CASRADRGFGTEAFF . TRBD1 TRBJ1-1 TRBV7-2
TGTGCCAGTAGTTTGACAGGAGACTCTGGAAACACCATATATTTT CASSLTGDSGNTIYF . . TRBJ1-3 TRBV19
TGCGCCAGCAGCTTGGGGGATACGCAGTATTTT CASSLGDTQYF . . TRBJ2-3 TRBV5-1
TGTGCCAGCAGCGATAGAGAACGGGGGCCCCTTTATGGCTACACCTTC CASSDRERGPLYGYTF . . TRBJ1-2 TRBV7-9
TGTGCCAGCAGCCAGTGGACAGGCGGCGCGGGGGATGCCGGGGAGCTGTTTTTT CASSQWTGGAGDAGELFF once . TRBJ2-2 TRBV14
TGTGCCAGTAGCAACAAGCGATCCGGGGAGCTGTTTTTT CASSNKRSGELFF . . TRBJ2-2 TRBV19
TGTGCCACCAGTGATTTGAGGGGACAGGGGGACAATGAGCAGTTCTTC CATSDLRGQGDNEQFF . TRBD1 TRBJ2-1 TRBV24-1
TGTGCCAGCTCACCACCGGGACTAGGCTCGCCCGGGGAGCTGTTTTTT CASSPPGLGSPGELFF . TRBD2 TRBJ2-2 TRBV18
TGCAGTGCTAGTTCGTTGGGGACGGGGAACACTGAAGCTTTCTTT CSASSLGTGNTEAFF few . TRBJ1-1 TRBV20-1
TGTGCCAGCAGCTTTCTAGCGGGGGGTCCGAACGAGCAGTACTTC CASSFLAGGPNEQYF . TRBD2 TRBJ2-7 TRBV7-2
TGTGCCAGCAGTTACAGGGGTAGAACCACCGGGGAGCTGTTTTTT CASSYRGRTTGELFF . . TRBJ2-2 TRBV6-2/TRBV6-3
TGTGCAAGTCGACCCGGGACTAGCGGGGCGACCTACAATGAGCAGTTCTTC CASRPGTSGATYNEQFF . . TRBJ2-1 TRBV12-2
TGTGCCAGCTCACCACAGTCGACAGTTGAAAAACTGTTTTTT CASSPQSTVEKLFF . . TRBJ1-4 TRBV18
TGTGCCACCTCAGGCAGAGGGGCGAACACTGAAGCTTTCTTT CATSGRGANTEAFF few . TRBJ1-1 TRBV5-4
TGTGCCTGGACAGGGGGCGGCACTGAAGCTTTCTTT CAWTGGGTEAFF . TRBD1 TRBJ1-1 TRBV30
TGTGCCAGTAGTATAGATCCGAAAGTTCCCGATTTCAGCTTC CASSIDPKVPDFSF few . TRBJ1-4 TRBV19
TGCGCCAGCAGCCCCAGGATTCAACAAGACGGGGAGCTGTTTTTT CASSPRIQQDGELFF . . TRBJ2-2 TRBV5-1
TGCGCCAGCAGTGAGTCGAACACCGGGGAGCTGTTTTTT CASSESNTGELFF few . TRBJ2-2 TRBV10-1
TGTGCCAGCAGCCTGGGCGGCATTCAGTACTTC CASSLGGIQYF . . TRBJ2-4 TRBV7-8
TGTGCCACCAGTGATTCGGGACAGGGGGATGCCGGGGAGCTGTTTTTT CATSDSGQGDAGELFF . TRBD1 TRBJ2-2 TRBV24-1
TGTGCCAGCAGCTCTACCCCAGGGACAGATACGCAGTATTTT CASSSTPGTDTQYF . . TRBJ2-3 TRBV5-6
TGCGCCAGCAGCTACTCAGGGGGCAGCTCCTACAATGAGCAGTTCTTC CASSYSGGSSYNEQFF . TRBD1 TRBJ2-1 TRBV5-1
TGCGCCAGCAGATTAGCGGGAACGAATGAGCAGTTCTTC CASRLAGTNEQFF few TRBD2 TRBJ2-1 TRBV10-2
TGTGCCAGCAGTTTACAGGGGCAGGTGGGCTACACCTTC CASSLQGQVGYTF . . TRBJ1-2 TRBV12-3/TRBV12-4
TGTGCCAGCAGCCAACCTTCCGGACAGGGGCACTATGGCTACACCTTC CASSQPSGQGHYGYTF . TRBD1 TRBJ1-2 TRBV3-1/TRBV3-2
TGTGCCAGCAGGGAACCGCCGGGACAAGGAAGTTATGGCTACACCTTC CASREPPGQGSYGYTF . . TRBJ1-2 TRBV6-1
TGTGCCTGGAGTTCTATTACTAGCACAGATACGCAGTATTTT CAWSSITSTDTQYF . . TRBJ2-3 TRBV30